This TCR beta chain was identified during a study of CD8+CD57+ T cells in acquired aplastic anemia. Whole-study findings and limits: Sharing between patients and controls was observed for about 27 CD8+ CDR3 sequences.

This clonotype was seen just once. As yet, its antigen is unknown. Genomic DNA provided the template from which TCR beta VDJ and CDR3 profiles were obtained. MiXCR was run by TCRdb on the reads, yielding one entry per CDR3 protein. This table has about 180,000 distinct CDR3 sequences, around 50% appearing once. All patients picked for sequencing had shown, by flow cytometry, an expansion of CD8+CD57+ cells. When blood sampling took place, the patients had received no therapy. The TCR comes from a human donor with aplastic anemia. Material for sequencing was sorted CD4+, CD8+, or CD8+CD57+ T cells (not recorded which) from PBMCs.

CDR3 protein: CSVEGEGYNEQFF. CDR3 DNA: TGCAGCGTTGAGGGGGAGGGTTACAATGAGCAGTTCTTC. The chain employs TRBV29-1 and TRBJ2-1; TRBD2 aligns across 7 bases. CDR3 size: 13 residues. V gave up 3 bases and J gave up 4 bases; unmatched junction bases: 3. CDR1 and CDR2 (germline): SQVTM, ANQGSEA.